This T cell receptor (beta chain) originates from a study of blood T cell repertoires in COVID-19. A word on this clone: Additional DNA sequences in this sample encode the identical CDR3.

As handled by the study authors: Scientists estimated how many nucleated cells there were by amplifying reference gene primers. Produced via immunoSEQ multiplex PCR; TCRdb's table is partial and in-frame only. From that table come the V and J calls and clone size; the DNA was used to work out D and trimming. The sample has hundreds of thousands of clones, around 90% seen once. Seattle participants joined during active infection and were tracked over time. The CDR3 contains 12 residues. Per germline, CDR1 GTSNPN and CDR2 SVGIG (reference sequence). Trimming took off 2 bases at V and 2 bases at J, with 6 bases between the two ends.

Input material: peripheral blood. The TCR originated in a woman aged 45-60 years with COVID-19, enrolled during active disease. The chain uses TRBV30 and TRBJ1-2; unclear D gene. CDR3 sequence (DNA): TGTGCCTGGAGTCGGAGAAACTATGGCTACACCTTC. Residues: CAWSRRNYGYTF.